These T cell receptor beta chains were read from a single sample in a study of CD8 T cells in ankylosing spondylitis. Via MiXCR, TCRdb re-called the 5' RACE reads, giving one row per CDR3 protein. The sample carries 200,000 to 250,000 distinct CDR3 sequences, around a tenth recorded once. The sample was blood, either unsorted or a sorted T cell fraction (not recorded which). The origin of the receptors is a male donor with ankylosing spondylitis or in good health (not recorded which). CDR3s include the opening cysteine and the closing phenylalanine or tryptophan. The D gene is left open where the match is weak. Size tells how often a clone was seen (once, few, many) or the class of an expanded clone, and some rows leave it out.

J gene	CDR3 length	clone size	V gene	D gene	CDR3 protein	CDR3 DNA
TRBJ2-1	16	many	TRBV5-1	.	CASSLAGGSGNNEQFF	TGCGCCAGCAGCTTGGCAGGCGGGTCGGGGAACAATGAGCAGTTCTTC
TRBJ2-7	14	few	TRBV7-2	TRBD2	CASSLGLAGIEQYF	TGTGCCAGCAGCTTAGGTCTAGCGGGGATCGAGCAGTACTTC
TRBJ2-7	14	.	TRBV12-3/TRBV12-4	TRBD2	CASRRTSGGPEQYF	TGTGCCAGCAGACGGACTAGCGGGGGCCCCGAGCAGTACTTC
TRBJ2-1	14	many	TRBV20-1	TRBD2	CSAVLAGGYNEQFF	TGCAGTGCTGTTCTAGCGGGAGGTTACAATGAGCAGTTCTTC
TRBJ2-3	16	many	TRBV5-1	TRBD2	CASSLGTSGTADTQYF	TGCGCCAGCAGCTTGGGAACTAGCGGGACGGCAGATACGCAGTATTTT
TRBJ2-3	15	many	TRBV10-3	TRBD2	CAISERGEDPDTQYF	TGTGCCATCAGTGAGCGGGGGGAAGACCCCGATACGCAGTATTTT
TRBJ2-3	13	.	TRBV2	.	CASSELRVDTQYF	TGTGCCAGCAGTGAATTGCGGGTAGATACGCAGTATTTT
TRBJ2-7	15	few	TRBV28	TRBD2	CASSLIAGPSYEQYF	TGTGCCAGCAGTCTTATAGCGGGACCCAGCTACGAGCAGTACTTC
TRBJ2-6	15	many	TRBV12-3/TRBV12-4	.	CASSPLVGGANVLTF	TGTGCCAGCAGTCCGCTGGTAGGTGGGGCCAACGTCCTGACTTTC
TRBJ2-1	17	few	TRBV28	.	CASSTGTGGYSYNEQFF	TGTGCCAGCAGTACCGGGACTGGGGGATACTCCTACAATGAGCAGTTCTTC
TRBJ2-7	15	few	TRBV2	.	CASSELTQGTYEQYF	TGTGCCAGCAGTGAATTGACACAGGGAACCTACGAGCAGTACTTC
TRBJ2-7	15	many	TRBV6-8	.	CASSYLREFSFGQYF	TGTGCCAGCAGTTACCTACGGGAGTTCTCCTTCGGGCAGTACTTC
TRBJ2-7	16	many	TRBV20-1	.	CSALGLGPGWGNEQYF	TGCAGTGCTCTCGGTCTCGGGCCCGGGTGGGGAAACGAGCAGTACTTC
TRBJ1-1	12	many	TRBV20-1	.	CSASERDTEAFF	TGCAGTGCTAGTGAAAGGGACACTGAAGCTTTCTTT
TRBJ2-7	15	few	TRBV12-3/TRBV12-4	TRBD2	CASRLGLAGAYEQYF	TGTGCCAGCAGATTAGGACTAGCGGGTGCCTACGAGCAGTACTTC
TRBJ1-4	13	many	TRBV20-1	.	CSARGRVGEKLFF	TGCAGTGCTAGGGGCAGGGTGGGTGAAAAACTGTTTTTT
TRBJ2-1	19	.	TRBV7-8	TRBD2	CASSLGGGRAPSSYNEQFF	TGTGCCAGCAGCTTAGGTGGCGGGAGGGCCCCGAGCTCCTACAATGAGCAGTTCTTC
TRBJ2-7	15	.	TRBV28	.	CASSPRRAYSYEQYF	TGTGCCAGCAGTCCAAGGCGAGCTTACTCCTACGAGCAGTACTTC
TRBJ2-5	12	few	TRBV7-9	.	CASSRLIETQYF	TGTGCCAGCAGCCGACTTATAGAGACCCAGTACTTC
TRBJ2-7	14	many	TRBV20-1	.	CSAPGELGGDEQYF	TGCAGTGCCCCGGGGGAACTTGGAGGGGACGAGCAGTACTTC
TRBJ2-2	15	.	TRBV27	TRBD2	CASSLGREKVGELFF	TGTGCCAGCAGTTTGGGGCGGGAGAAGGTCGGGGAGCTGTTTTTT
TRBJ2-1	14	.	TRBV5-1	.	CASSLAAPQTGPFF	TGCGCCAGCAGCTTGGCTGCACCCCAAACCGGCCCGTTCTTC
TRBJ2-1	14	many	TRBV20-1	.	CSARRLARNNEQFF	TGCAGTGCCAGGCGGCTAGCGAGAAACAATGAGCAGTTCTTC
TRBJ1-2	14	.	TRBV12-3/TRBV12-4	.	CASSYTGRHYGYTF	TGTGCCAGCAGTTATACAGGGCGGCACTATGGCTACACCTTC
TRBJ1-1	14	many	TRBV6-1	.	CASSPKGVNTEAFF	TGTGCCAGCAGTCCAAAAGGGGTTAACACTGAAGCTTTCTTT
TRBJ2-7	12	many	TRBV27	TRBD1	CASSLQGVVQYF	TGTGCCAGCAGCTTACAGGGGGTCGTGCAGTACTTC
TRBJ2-5	14	many	TRBV24-1	.	CATSGRFQQETQYF	TGTGCCACCAGTGGTCGGTTCCAGCAAGAGACCCAGTACTTC
TRBJ2-5	14	few	TRBV14	.	CASSPMAQEETQYF	TGTGCCAGCAGCCCCATGGCACAGGAGGAGACCCAGTACTTC
TRBJ2-1	13	many	TRBV5-1	.	CASSLVLGAEQFF	TGCGCCAGCAGCTTGGTTTTGGGGGCTGAGCAGTTCTTC
TRBJ2-2	16	many	TRBV7-8	TRBD2	CASSPGTSGRGGELFF	TGTGCCAGCAGCCCGGGGACTAGCGGGAGAGGCGGGGAGCTGTTTTTT
TRBJ2-3	15	many	TRBV5-1	.	CASSLAGEPTDTQYF	TGCGCCAGCAGCTTGGCGGGGGAACCGACAGATACGCAGTATTTT
TRBJ2-5	12	.	TRBV29-1	.	CSFERLGKTQYF	TGCAGCTTCGAGAGGTTGGGAAAGACCCAGTACTTC
TRBJ2-1	15	many	TRBV5-1	TRBD1	CASSFYGQGRDEQFF	TGCGCCAGCAGCTTTTACGGACAGGGTAGGGATGAGCAGTTCTTC
TRBJ2-3	13	.	TRBV20-1	TRBD2	CSAASGLTDTQYF	TGCAGTGCAGCTAGCGGGCTCACAGATACGCAGTATTTT
TRBJ2-2	16	many	TRBV15	.	CATSKFGGANTGELFF	TGTGCCACCAGCAAATTCGGTGGCGCGAACACCGGGGAGCTGTTTTTT
TRBJ2-7	14	many	TRBV5-4	.	CASSLEARHLSEYF	TGTGCCAGCAGCTTGGAAGCCAGGCACCTTTCGGAGTACTTC
TRBJ2-7	14	.	TRBV10-1	TRBD1	CASSDRTGFYEQYF	TGCGCCAGCAGTGACCGGACAGGGTTCTACGAGCAGTACTTC
TRBJ2-1	14	many	TRBV6-5	.	CASSYSADHNEQFF	TGTGCCAGCAGTTACTCGGCCGACCACAATGAGCAGTTCTTC
TRBJ2-1	15	few	TRBV10-3	.	CAISDDRTFYNEQFF	TGTGCCATCAGCGACGACCGGACTTTCTACAATGAGCAGTTCTTC
TRBJ1-5	15	few	TRBV4-1	.	CASSVGWQDESPQHF	TGCGCCAGCAGCGTTGGGTGGCAGGACGAGTCGCCCCAGCATTTT
TRBJ1-5	12	many	TRBV5-6	.	CASSLLGQPQHF	TGTGCCAGCAGCTTGCTGGGTCAGCCCCAGCATTTT
TRBJ2-3	13	few	TRBV18	.	CASSPQRADTQYF	TGTGCCAGCTCACCACAGAGAGCCGATACGCAGTATTTT
TRBJ2-2	12	.	TRBV12-3/TRBV12-4	.	CASSPMTGELFF	TGTGCCAGCAGTCCTATGACCGGGGAGCTGTTTTTT
TRBJ2-3	16	many	TRBV15	.	CATSREVRSSTDTQYF	TGTGCCACCAGCAGAGAGGTCAGATCTAGCACAGATACGCAGTATTTT
TRBJ1-5	15	many	TRBV28	.	CASSLQGNSNQPQHF	TGTGCCAGCAGCCTACAGGGAAATAGCAATCAGCCCCAGCATTTT
TRBJ2-3	16	few	TRBV7-8	.	CASSLEPSRSTDTQYF	TGTGCCAGCAGCTTAGAGCCCAGCCGGAGCACAGATACGCAGTATTTT
TRBJ2-2	14	many	TRBV20-1	.	CSARDHKNTGELFF	TGCAGTGCTAGAGATCACAAGAACACCGGGGAGCTGTTTTTT
TRBJ2-3	15	.	TRBV10-3	.	CAISNPGAAVDTQYF	TGTGCCATCAGCAATCCCGGGGCTGCGGTAGATACGCAGTATTTT